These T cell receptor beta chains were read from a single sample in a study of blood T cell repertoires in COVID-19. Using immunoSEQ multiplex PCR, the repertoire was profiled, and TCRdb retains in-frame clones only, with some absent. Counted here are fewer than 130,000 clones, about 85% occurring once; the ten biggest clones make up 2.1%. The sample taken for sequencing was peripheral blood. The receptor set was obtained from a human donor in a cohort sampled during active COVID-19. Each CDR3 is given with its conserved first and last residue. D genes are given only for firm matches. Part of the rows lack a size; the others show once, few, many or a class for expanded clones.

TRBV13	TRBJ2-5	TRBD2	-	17	CASRYTGTSGFQETQYF	TGTGCCAGCAGATACACCGGGACTAGCGGGTTCCAAGAGACCCAGTACTTC
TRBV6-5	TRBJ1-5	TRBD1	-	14	CASRTGGSDQPQHF	TGTGCCAGTCGGACAGGGGGTAGCGATCAGCCCCAGCATTTT
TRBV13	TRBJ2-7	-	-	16	CASSLGNGPALLEQYF	TGTGCCAGCAGCTTAGGTAATGGGCCGGCCCTCCTCGAGCAGTACTTC
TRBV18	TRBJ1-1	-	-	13	CASSLHSNTEAFF	TGTGCCAGCTCCCTCCACAGCAACACTGAAGCTTTCTTT
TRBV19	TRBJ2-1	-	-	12	CASLQGRGEQFF	TGTGCCAGTCTTCAGGGGCGAGGTGAGCAGTTCTTC
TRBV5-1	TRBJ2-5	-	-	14	CASSLTVEKETQYF	TGCGCCAGCAGCTTGACAGTAGAAAAAGAGACCCAGTACTTC
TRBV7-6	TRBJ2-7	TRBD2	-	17	CASSSHPSAGSSYEQYF	TGTGCCAGCAGCTCCCACCCATCAGCGGGGAGCTCCTACGAGCAGTACTTC
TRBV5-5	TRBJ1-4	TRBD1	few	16	CASSLQWTGTNEKLFF	TGTGCCAGCAGCTTGCAGTGGACAGGCACTAATGAAAAACTGTTTTTT
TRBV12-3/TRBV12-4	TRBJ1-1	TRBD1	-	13	CASSLDRDTEAFF	TGTGCCAGCAGCCTCGACAGGGACACTGAAGCTTTCTTT
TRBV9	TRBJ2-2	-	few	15	CASSPGTVNTGELFF	TGTGCCAGCAGCCCGGGAACGGTGAACACCGGGGAGCTGTTTTTT
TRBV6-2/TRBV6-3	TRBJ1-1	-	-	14	CASSYKLGVTEAFF	TGTGCCAGCAGTTACAAGTTGGGAGTCACTGAAGCTTTCTTT
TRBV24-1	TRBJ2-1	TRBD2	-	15	CATSVPGLAGNEQFF	TGTGCCACCAGTGTTCCGGGACTAGCGGGAAATGAGCAGTTCTTC
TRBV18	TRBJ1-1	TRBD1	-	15	CASSSQGAAGTEAFF	TGTGCCAGCTCGTCACAGGGGGCCGCGGGCACTGAAGCTTTCTTT
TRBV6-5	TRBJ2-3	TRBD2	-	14	CASTEAGGTDTQYF	TGTGCCAGCACGGAGGCGGGGGGCACAGATACGCAGTATTTT
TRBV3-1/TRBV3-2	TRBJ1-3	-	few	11	CASSQESTVHF	TGTGCCAGCAGCCAAGAGAGTACGGTCCATTTT
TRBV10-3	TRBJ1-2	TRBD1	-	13	CAIRSQGAGGYTF	TGTGCCATCAGGTCACAGGGGGCTGGAGGCTACACCTTC
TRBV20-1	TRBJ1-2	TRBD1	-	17	CSASSPQPGTDSYGYTF	TGCAGTGCTAGTTCGCCCCAGCCCGGGACAGACTCCTATGGCTACACCTTC
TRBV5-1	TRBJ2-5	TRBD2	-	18	CASSFRRSGGTYQETQYF	TGCGCCAGCAGCTTTCGTCGTAGCGGGGGGACGTACCAAGAGACCCAGTACTTC
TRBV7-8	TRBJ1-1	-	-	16	CASSLETGGSHPEAFF	TGTGCCAGCAGCTTAGAGACAGGAGGAAGTCACCCTGAAGCTTTCTTT
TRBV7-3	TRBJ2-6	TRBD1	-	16	CASSSGGSSGANVLTF	TGTGCCAGCAGCTCAGGGGGCAGCTCTGGGGCCAACGTCCTGACTTTC
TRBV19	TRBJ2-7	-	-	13	CASSIAVANEQYF	TGTGCCAGTAGTATAGCGGTCGCGAACGAGCAGTACTTC
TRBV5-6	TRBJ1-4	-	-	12	CASSLREGRLFF	TGTGCCAGCAGCTTACGGGAAGGACGACTGTTTTTT
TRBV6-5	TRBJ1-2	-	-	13	CASSYVGAAGYTF	TGTGCCAGCAGTTACGTGGGGGCGGCTGGCTACACCTTC
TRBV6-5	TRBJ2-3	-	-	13	CASSLIESDTQYF	TGTGCCAGCAGCCTAATAGAATCAGATACGCAGTATTTT
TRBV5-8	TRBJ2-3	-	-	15	CASSLYRVGTDTQYF	TGTGCCAGCAGCTTATACCGGGTTGGCACAGATACGCAGTATTTT
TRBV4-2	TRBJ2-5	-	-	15	CASSQEVRSEETQYF	TGTGCCAGCAGCCAAGAGGTCCGTTCTGAGGAGACCCAGTACTTC
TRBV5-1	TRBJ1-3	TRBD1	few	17	CASSPTPTGTEGNTIYF	TGCGCCAGCAGCCCGACCCCGACAGGGACTGAGGGAAACACCATATATTTT
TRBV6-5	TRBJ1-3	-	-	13	CASFLYSGNTIYF	TGTGCCAGCTTCCTCTACTCTGGAAACACCATATATTTT
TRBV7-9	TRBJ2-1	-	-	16	CASSPGPGRGYNEQFF	TGTGCCAGCAGCCCCGGACCAGGTAGGGGGTACAATGAGCAGTTCTTC
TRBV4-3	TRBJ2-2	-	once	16	CASSQHLTGNTGELFF	TGCGCCAGCAGCCAGCACTTGACAGGGAACACCGGGGAGCTGTTTTTT
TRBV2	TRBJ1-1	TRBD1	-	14	CASKSTGGNTEAFF	TGTGCCAGCAAATCGACAGGGGGGAACACTGAAGCTTTCTTT
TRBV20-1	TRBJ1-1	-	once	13	CSAGGTVNTEAFF	TGCAGTGCTGGTGGGACTGTGAACACTGAAGCTTTCTTT
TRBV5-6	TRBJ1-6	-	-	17	CASSLGPPRSYNSPLHF	TGTGCCAGCAGCTTGGGTCCTCCCCGCTCCTATAATTCACCCCTCCACTTT
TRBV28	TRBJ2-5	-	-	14	CASALGGAGETQYF	TGTGCCAGCGCCTTGGGGGGGGCTGGAGAGACCCAGTACTTC
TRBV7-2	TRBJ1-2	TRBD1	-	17	CASSSEYGQGLDYGYTF	TGTGCCAGCAGCTCAGAATACGGACAGGGCTTGGACTATGGCTACACCTTC
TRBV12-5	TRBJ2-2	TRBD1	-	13	CASGLFQDRKLFF	TGTGCTAGTGGTTTGTTTCAGGACAGGAAGCTGTTTTTT
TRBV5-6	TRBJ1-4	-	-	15	CASSWSTGGREKLFF	TGTGCCAGCAGCTGGTCGACAGGTGGCCGGGAAAAACTGTTTTTT
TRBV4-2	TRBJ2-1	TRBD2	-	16	CASSQVGRGAMNEQFF	TGTGCCAGCAGCCAAGTCGGGCGGGGGGCTATGAATGAGCAGTTCTTC